The 2 T cell receptor beta chains reported below all come from one sample, sequenced in a study of Ad26.COV2.S vaccination and SARS-CoV-2 variants. Treatment reported: around 19 received Ad26.COV2.S at low or high dose, single or two shots; about 5 received placebo; per-sample allocation not given. Specimen acquisition occurred on day 63 following the initial vaccine or placebo injection. Method: immunoSEQ multiplex PCR; TCRdb's copy keeps in-frame clones and lacks some. The table lists approximately 480,000 clones, roughly nine tenths of them singletons. The specimen was peripheral blood, collected in a trial of Ad26.COV2.S vaccine versus placebo. The receptor source for this set is a person between 18 and 65 years old who received the Ad26.COV2.S COVID-19 vaccine or a placebo.

This rearrangement joins TRBV7-3 to TRBJ1-2; tentatively, D is TRBD1 (6 bases). Trimming left V 2 bases short and J 6 bases short, with 10 bases between. The CDR3 is 13 residues long. In germline, CDR1 is SGHTA, CDR2 FQGTGA. CDR3 amino acids: CASSLDRIDGYTF. The CDR3 nucleotides are TGTGCCAGCAGCTTAGACAGGATAGATGGCTACACCTTC.

J is TRBJ1-5 and V is TRBV6-7; D is ambiguous. TRBV6-7 is filed as an ORF, its function uncertain. The ends were cut back, 6 bases at V and 4 bases at J, with 7 bases in the middle. This CDR3 spans 12 amino acids. In DNA form, the CDR3 reads TGTGCCAGCAGGGCAGTAAATCAGCCCCAGCATTTT. Translation gives CASRAVNQPQHF.